This entry concerns a single T cell receptor beta chain. TCRdb ran MiXCR on the 5' RACE reads and lists one entry per CDR3 protein. The sample holds about 160,000 distinct CDR3 sequences, 9.8% seen once. The source of the sample is a study of CD8 T cells in ankylosing spondylitis. This receptor was obtained from a female donor with ankylosing spondylitis or in good health (not recorded which). The sequenced material came from blood, either unsorted or a sorted T cell fraction (not recorded which).

The CDR3 sequence is CASSALLAGDPRGTQYF. DNA of the CDR3: TGTGCCAGCAGCGCCCTACTAGCGGGAGATCCCAGAGGTACGCAGTATTTT. The V call is TRBV7-2, the J call TRBJ2-3; 11 bases are a match to TRBD2. Per the germline V gene, CDR1 is SGHTA and CDR2 is FQGNSA. CDR3 length: 17 residues. Unmatched junction bases numbered 15, after V lost 5 bases and J lost 8 bases.